The 9 T cell receptor beta chains listed next were all sequenced from one sample in a study of shared clonotypes between healthy human individuals. The repertoire was sequenced with immunoSEQ multiplex PCR; TCRdb's copy has only in-frame clones and lacks some. The repertoire consists of approximately 1.9 million clones, with just over 90% occurring once and the leading ten covering approximately 1.6%. Naive CD8 cells were CD45RO-negative, positively selected for CCR7, excluding terminally differentiated effector memory CD45RA+ cells. What was sequenced was naive CD8+ T cells from PBMCs. Source of these receptors: a man aged 18 to 29 in good health. Some clones in this sample may be carry-over from other donors' samples.

In regard to this clone: This sample includes further DNA sequences coding for the same CDR3. The V call is TRBV6-6, the J call TRBJ2-7, with D tentatively TRBD1 (5 bases). The CDR3 runs to 14 residues. CDR1 MNHNY and CDR2 SVGAGI come from the germline V gene (reference sequence). V shed 3 bases and J shed 0 bases, with 9 bases lying between them. The CDR3 DNA follows: TGTGCCAGCAGTTATTACAGGACCTCCTACGAGCAGTACTTC. This encodes CASSYYRTSYEQYF.

This clone has just one count. CDR3 sequence: CASSLRGSYEQYF. CDR3 DNA: TGTGCCAGCAGCTTGAGGGGGTCCTACGAGCAGTACTTC. The chain links TRBV5-5 to TRBJ2-7, with D possibly being TRBD1 (6 bases). This CDR3 comprises 13 residues. Germline V gives CDR1 SGHKS, CDR2 YYEKEE (reference sequence). Deletions cut 1 base from V and 1 base from J, with 6 bases between.

This chain links TRBV9 with TRBJ2-6; no clear D. Trimming cost V 0 bases and J 5 bases, with 12 bases left between them. Germline loops: CDR1 SGDLS, CDR2 YYNGEE. The CDR3 spans 16 residues. CDR3 protein: CASSVDPNERANVLTF. DNA of the CDR3: TGTGCCAGCAGCGTAGATCCGAACGAAAGGGCCAACGTCCTGACTTTC.

This clone was seen just once. The rearrangement joins TRBV4-3 to TRBJ1-3; D call uncertain. Germline CDR1 LGHNA, CDR2 YSLEER. The V gene lost 0 bases and the J gene lost 0 bases, with 15 bases spanning the gap. CDR3 size: 18 residues. CDR3 DNA sequence: TGCGCCAGCAGCCAAGAGTTCCCCGGAGGGTACTCTGGAAACACCATATATTTT. Translation: CASSQEFPGGYSGNTIYF.

The V gene is TRBV5-3, the J gene TRBJ2-1; D gene unclear. TRBV5-3 is an ORF, and what it does is uncertain. V was cut by 8 bases and J by 0 bases, with 12 bases left in between. There are 14 residues in the CDR3. CDR3 in amino acids: CASREYSSYNEQFF. The CDR3, as DNA: TGTGCCAGCCGAGAATATAGCTCCTACAATGAGCAGTTCTTC.

The J gene is TRBJ2-1, the V gene TRBV6-5; TRBD2 matches at 8 bases. In germline, CDR1 is MNHEY, CDR2 SVGAGI. V dropped 6 bases and J dropped 3; count of bases not matched to a gene: 4. CDR3 length equals 14 residues. The CDR3 DNA reads TGTGCCAGCAGCGGACTAGCAAGCTACAATGAGCAGTTCTTC. Its translation: CASSGLASYNEQFF.

The chain has TRBV27 and TRBJ2-3, with D perhaps TRBD2 (5 bases). CDR1 and CDR2 (germline): MNHEY, SMNVEV (reference sequence). V was shortened by 1 base and J by 4 bases, with 12 bases between the two germline ends. This CDR3 region has 15 residues. The CDR3 DNA reads TGTGCCAGCAGTTTATTGGAGGAGAGGGCAGATACGCAGTATTTT. It codes for CASSLLEERADTQYF.

The rearrangement uses TRBV29-1 and TRBJ1-2, with 7 bases matching TRBD1. Germline V CDR1 and CDR2: SQVTM, ANQGSEA. The CDR3 loop spans 13 amino acids. V lost 6 bases and J lost 4; bases outside the gene matches: 8. CDR3 amino acids: CSVTTGFSYGYTF. The CDR3 DNA reads TGCAGCGTAACGACAGGGTTTTCCTATGGCTACACCTTC.

Written as DNA, the CDR3 is TGTGCCAGCAGCGGCGAGAGGGACAGTTCACCCAACTCCTACAATGAGCAGTTCTTC. Protein: CASSGERDSSPNSYNEQFF. This sequence joins TRBV13 and TRBJ2-1; 7 positions match TRBD1. The CDR3 extends over 19 amino acids. V lost 5 bases, J lost 0 bases, and 16 bases stayed unmatched. The germline CDR1 and CDR2 sequences are PRHDT and FYEKMQ (reference sequence).